Presented here are 24 T cell receptor beta chains from one specimen sequenced in a study of identical twins. TCRdb ran MiXCR on the 5' RACE reads and lists one entry per CDR3 protein. The sample comprises approximately 620,000 distinct CDR3 sequences, 8.5% to 9.5% of which are singletons, and roughly 0.97% rests with the top ten. The same data also contributed to another study, on yellow fever vaccine responses in identical twins.

Sequenced input: PBMCs. These receptors were collected from a woman younger than 35 in good health.

This clonotype was observed many times. The chain employs TRBV28 and TRBJ2-7; weak D call: TRBD1 (6 bases). Trimming pared 5 bases from V and 3 bases from J, leaving 17 bases between. This CDR3 is 15 amino acids long. Germline loops: CDR1 MDHEN, CDR2 SYDVKM. The CDR3 here is CASSVPGDRNYEQYF. In nucleotides, the CDR3 is TGTGCCAGCAGTGTCCCAGGGGATCGGAACTACGAGCAGTACTTC.

The V call is TRBV12-5, the J call TRBJ2-3; 11 nucleotides line up with TRBD1. This CDR3 is 17 amino acids long. CDR1 is LGHNT, CDR2 FRNRAP, per germline. The V segment lost 6 bases and the J segment 3 bases; nucleotides outside the gene matches: 11. The CDR3 reads CASGRTGGPGETDTQYF. CDR3 coding DNA: TGTGCTAGTGGCCGGACAGGGGGCCCTGGAGAGACAGATACGCAGTATTTT.

This clonotype was found a few times. The chain joins TRBV20-1 to TRBJ2-7; 7 nucleotides match TRBD2. The CDR3 is made up of 15 amino acids. The junction had 7 bases not matched to a gene; V was cut back by 0 bases and J by 2 bases. Germline CDR1 and CDR2: DFQATT and SNEGSKA (reference sequence). The CDR3 DNA is TGCAGTGCTAGAGATTTGCGGGGGTTGGCCTACGAGCAGTACTTC. As protein: CSARDLRGLAYEQYF.

This chain uses TRBV6-1 with TRBJ2-5; D may be TRBD1 or TRBD2 (5 bases each). Trimming removed 6 bases at V and 6 bases at J, with 17 bases between. The CDR3 runs to 14 residues. Germline CDR1 reads MNHNS; CDR2 reads SASEGT. The CDR3 spells CASSQMWGSKTQYF. Written as DNA, the CDR3 is TGTGCCAGCAGCCAAATGTGGGGGAGTAAGACCCAGTACTTC.

This clonotype was picked up many times. The chain combines TRBV14 with TRBJ2-3, with D possibly matching TRBD2 (5 bases). Germline loops: CDR1 SGHDN, CDR2 FVKESK. Trimming stripped 4 bases from V and 4 bases from J, with 12 bases between. The CDR3 contains 14 residues. Here the CDR3 reads CASSLTRNADTQYF. The DNA of the CDR3 is TGTGCCAGCAGCCTCACTAGGAACGCAGATACGCAGTATTTT.

A few counts support this clonotype. The V gene is TRBV7-9, the J gene TRBJ2-7; 8 bases are shared with TRBD2. This CDR3 has 15 amino acids. Trimming cost V 6 bases and J 0 bases; bases outside gene matches: 7. Germline CDR1 and CDR2: SEHNR and FQNEAQ (reference sequence). This chain's CDR3 is CASSRAGVISYEQYF. CDR3 nucleotides: TGTGCCAGCAGTAGAGCGGGGGTGATCTCCTACGAGCAGTACTTC.

This clonotype was seen many times. The chain joins TRBV5-5 to TRBJ2-1, with TRBD1 as a possible D gene (5 bases). The germline gives CDR1 SGHKS, CDR2 YYEKEE (reference sequence). The CDR3 runs 15 residues. V lost 4 bases and J lost 3, with 14 bases in between. The CDR3 nucleotides are TGTGCCAGCAGCCCTACGGCAGGGCACTACAATGAGCAGTTCTTC. Encoded protein: CASSPTAGHYNEQFF.

There are many counts of this clonotype. The chain carries TRBV10-3 and TRBJ2-1; 10 positions match TRBD2. The CDR3 runs to 15 residues. The junction had 2 bases not matched to a gene; V was cut back by 4 bases and J by 2 bases. The germline V gene encodes CDR1 ENHRY and CDR2 SYGVKD. CDR3 protein: CAISGSGRTYNEQFF. The DNA of the CDR3 is TGTGCCATCAGTGGTAGCGGGAGGACCTACAATGAGCAGTTCTTC.

The chain recombines TRBV21-1 with TRBJ2-1; whether TRBD1, the table's D call, matches the DNA was not checked. TRBV21-1 is a known pseudogene. The CDR3 extends over 17 amino acids. The CDR3: CASSKDKTVCSYNEQFF. DNA of the CDR3: TGTGCCAGCAGCAAAGATAAGACAGTTTGCTCCTACAATGAGCAGTTCTTC.

The rearrangement links TRBV25-1 to TRBJ2-3; D may be TRBD2 (5 bases). The CDR3 extends over 17 amino acids. Germline values: CDR1 MGHDK, CDR2 SYGVNS. V shed 4 bases and J shed 5 bases, with 22 bases lying between them. The CDR3 sequence is CASSGLYSASRGDTQYF. The CDR3 nucleotides are TGTGCCAGCAGTGGTCTTTACTCAGCTAGCCGAGGAGATACGCAGTATTTT.

V and J are TRBV10-3 and TRBJ1-5; D gene unclear. The CDR3 totals 15 residues. The germline V gene has CDR1 ENHRY and CDR2 SYGVKD. Trimming removed 2 bases at V and 0 bases at J, with 8 bases between. The CDR3 sequence: CAISEGQVSNQPQHF. The CDR3 DNA reads as TGTGCCATCAGTGAGGGGCAGGTTAGCAATCAGCCCCAGCATTTT.

J is TRBJ1-6 and V is TRBV28; perhaps TRBD1 as D (6 bases). V lost 3 bases and J lost 16, with 25 bases in between. Germline values: CDR1 MDHEN, CDR2 SYDVKM. The CDR3 is 16 residues long. CDR3: CASSFPRGKTGRALHF. The CDR3 DNA is TGTGCCAGCAGTTTCCCTCGGGGAAAGACAGGTAGAGCTCTCCACTTT.

The rearrangement links TRBV29-1 to TRBJ2-3; 7 bases agree with TRBD1. V shed 6 bases, J shed 0 bases, and the junction held 3 bases outside the gene matches. Germline lookup yields CDR1 SQVTM and CDR2 ANQGSEA. The CDR3 runs 13 residues. Here the CDR3 DNA reads TGCAGCGTGGACAGGACTAGCACAGATACGCAGTATTTT. Encoded protein: CSVDRTSTDTQYF.

This chain joins TRBV21-1 and TRBJ2-7; the table gives TRBD1 as D, unverified against the DNA. TRBV21-1 is a pseudogene locus. The length of the CDR3 is 12 residues. CDR3 protein: CATWGGSGEQYF. In nucleotides, the CDR3 is TGTGCCACTTGGGGGGGGAGCGGCGAGCAGTACTTC.

This clonotype turned up a few times. The V gene is TRBV5-1, the J gene TRBJ2-7; TRBD1 matches 8 bases. The V and J ends lost 4 bases and 10 bases, in that order; junction bases with no gene match: 10. CDR1 SGHRS and CDR2 YFSETQ come from the germline V gene. CDR3 length: 13 residues. This chain's CDR3 is CASSLMDRAEQYF. For the CDR3, the DNA is TGCGCCAGCAGCCTTATGGACAGGGCGGAACAGTACTTC.

This clonotype was seen only a few times. J is TRBJ2-5 and V is TRBV19, with 9 bases identical to TRBD2. The V gene end was trimmed by 8 bases and the J gene end by 2 bases; junction bases not matched to a gene: 6. This CDR3 spans 14 amino acids. Germline CDR1 and CDR2: LNHDA and SQIVND (reference sequence). DNA for the CDR3: TGTGCCAGTCGTGGGACTAGCAAACAAGAGACCCAGTACTTC. Translation: CASRGTSKQETQYF. The variable domain in full, with the rest retrieved from reference TRBV19 and TRBJ2-5, is DGGITQSPKYLFRKEGQNVTLSCEQNLNHDAMYWYRQDPGQGLRLIYYSQIVNDFQKGDIAEGYSVSREKKESFPLTVTSAQKNPTAFYLCASRGTSKQETQYFGPGTRLLVL.

The chain has TRBV27 and TRBJ2-1; possibly TRBD1 for D (5 bases). V was clipped by 3 bases and J by 2 bases, with 11 bases between them. Germline CDR1 and CDR2: MNHEY and SMNVEV (reference sequence). The CDR3 loop spans 15 amino acids. The CDR3 bases are TGTGCCAGCAGTTTTGTAACAGGTACCTACAATGAGCAGTTCTTC. This codes for CASSFVTGTYNEQFF.

V gene TRBV6-1 combines with J gene TRBJ2-7; 9 bases match TRBD1. CDR1 MNHNS and CDR2 SASEGT come from the germline V gene. This CDR3 is 15 amino acids long. J was trimmed by 4 bases and V by 2 bases; bases with no gene match: 6. DNA for the CDR3: TGTGCCAGCAGTGAATGGGGACAGGGACCTTACGAGCAGTACTTC. Translating it yields CASSEWGQGPYEQYF.

This clonotype has more than one count but fewer than ten. The chain links TRBV27 to TRBJ1-4; tentative D call: TRBD1 (6 bases). Germline values: CDR1 MNHEY, CDR2 SMNVEV (reference sequence). Trimming left V 5 bases short and J 1 base short, with 8 bases between. This CDR3 has 14 amino acids. The CDR3 nucleotides read TGTGCCAGCAGTAAGACAGGAACTAATGAAAAACTGTTTTTT. Protein: CASSKTGTNEKLFF.

This clonotype was seen a handful of times. V is TRBV9 and J is TRBJ2-5; D remains unclear. Germline lookup yields CDR1 SGDLS and CDR2 YYNGEE. There are 15 residues in the CDR3. Between the trimmed V and J ends, which lost 0 bases and 2 bases, there was a span of 11 bases. The CDR3 region has the DNA TGTGCCAGCAGCGTAGGGACCCAGGAGCAAGAGACCCAGTACTTC. This translates into CASSVGTQEQETQYF.

This clonotype showed up many times. CDR3 nucleotides: TGCGCCAGCAGGCCTCCTGGGACAGGGTCCCACGAGCAGTACTTC. This codes for CASRPPGTGSHEQYF. The chain combines TRBV5-1 with TRBJ2-7; 9 nucleotides match TRBD1. The trim removed 5 bases at V and 5 bases at J, leaving 11 bases unmatched. Germline CDR1 is SGHRS and CDR2 is YFSETQ. The CDR3 has 15 residues. The full variable domain, in which reference TRBV5-1 and TRBJ2-7 provide the parts outside the CDR3, is KAGVTQTPRYLIKTRGQQVTLSCSPISGHRSVSWYQQTPGQGLQFLFEYFSETQRNKGNFPGRFSGRQFSNSRSEMNVSTLELGDSALYLCASRPPGTGSHEQYFGPGTRLTVT.

This chain joins TRBV10-3 and TRBJ2-1, with D maybe TRBD2 (5 bases). The CDR3 is made up of 13 amino acids. Germline loops: CDR1 ENHRY, CDR2 SYGVKD. V was pared by 10 bases and J by 5 bases, with 15 bases between. The chain's CDR3 is CATRAGNNNEQFF. The DNA for the CDR3 is TGTGCCACCCGCGCGGGCAATAACAATGAGCAGTTCTTC.

The chain combines TRBV7-9 with TRBJ1-2; D ambiguous. The CDR3 has 13 residues. Germline lookup yields CDR1 SEHNR and CDR2 FQNEAQ (reference sequence). Between the trimmed V and J ends, which lost 6 bases and 3 bases, there was a span of 11 bases. CDR3 residues: CASRPTLDYGYTF. CDR3 in DNA: TGTGCCAGCAGACCTACTCTAGACTATGGCTACACCTTC.

The sample holds many counts of this clonotype. The chain joins TRBV7-2 to TRBJ2-1; 11 bases fit TRBD1. After removal of 2 bases from V and 11 bases from J, the junction contained 5 bases not matched to a gene. Germline V gives CDR1 SGHTA, CDR2 FQGNSA. There are 14 residues in the CDR3. The CDR3 loop reads CASSLTGQGGKQFF. The DNA of the CDR3 is TGTGCCAGCAGCTTAACGGGACAGGGGGGGAAGCAGTTCTTC.